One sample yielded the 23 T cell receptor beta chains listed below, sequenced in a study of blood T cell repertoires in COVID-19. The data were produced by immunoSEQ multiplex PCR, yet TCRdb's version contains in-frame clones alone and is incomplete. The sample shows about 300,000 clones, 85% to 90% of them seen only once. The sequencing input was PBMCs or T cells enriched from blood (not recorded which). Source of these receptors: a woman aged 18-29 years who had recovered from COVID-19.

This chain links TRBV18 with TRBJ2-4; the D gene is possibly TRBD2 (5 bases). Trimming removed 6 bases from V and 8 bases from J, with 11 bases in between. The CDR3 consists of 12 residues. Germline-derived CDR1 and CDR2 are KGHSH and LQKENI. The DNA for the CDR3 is TGTGCCAGCTCTAGTGAGAGGGACATTCAGTACTTC. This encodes CASSSERDIQYF.

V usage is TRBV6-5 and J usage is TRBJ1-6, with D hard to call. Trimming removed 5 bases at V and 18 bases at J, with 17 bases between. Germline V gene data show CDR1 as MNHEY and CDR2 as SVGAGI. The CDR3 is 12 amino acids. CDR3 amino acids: CASSMEQQIYHF. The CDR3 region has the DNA TGTGCCAGCAGTATGGAACAGCAAATTTACCACTTT.

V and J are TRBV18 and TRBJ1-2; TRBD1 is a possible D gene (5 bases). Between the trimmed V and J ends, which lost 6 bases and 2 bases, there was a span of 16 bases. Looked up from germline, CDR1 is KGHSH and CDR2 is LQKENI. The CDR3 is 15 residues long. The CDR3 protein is CASSNQWDSNYGYTF. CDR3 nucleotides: TGTGCCAGCTCCAACCAGTGGGACTCCAACTATGGCTACACCTTC.

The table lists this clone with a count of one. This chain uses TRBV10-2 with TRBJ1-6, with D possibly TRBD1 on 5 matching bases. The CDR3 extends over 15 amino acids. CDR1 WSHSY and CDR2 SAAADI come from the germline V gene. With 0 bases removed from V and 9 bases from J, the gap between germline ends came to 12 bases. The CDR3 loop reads CASSESRSGGSPLHF. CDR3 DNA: TGCGCCAGCAGTGAGTCGAGATCCGGGGGTTCACCCCTCCACTTT.

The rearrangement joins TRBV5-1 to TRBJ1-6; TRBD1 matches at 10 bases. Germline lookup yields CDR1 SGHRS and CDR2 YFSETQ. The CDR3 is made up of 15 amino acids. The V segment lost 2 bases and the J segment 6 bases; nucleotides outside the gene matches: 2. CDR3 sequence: CASSFGDRGNSPLHF. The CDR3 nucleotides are TGCGCCAGCAGCTTCGGGGACAGGGGTAATTCACCCCTCCACTTT.

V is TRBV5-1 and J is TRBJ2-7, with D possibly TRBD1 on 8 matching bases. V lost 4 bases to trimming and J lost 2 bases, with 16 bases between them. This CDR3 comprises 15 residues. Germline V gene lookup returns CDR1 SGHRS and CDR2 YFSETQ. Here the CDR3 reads CASSDRGGPTYEQYF. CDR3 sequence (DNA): TGCGCCAGCAGCGACAGGGGAGGGCCAACCTACGAGCAGTACTTC.

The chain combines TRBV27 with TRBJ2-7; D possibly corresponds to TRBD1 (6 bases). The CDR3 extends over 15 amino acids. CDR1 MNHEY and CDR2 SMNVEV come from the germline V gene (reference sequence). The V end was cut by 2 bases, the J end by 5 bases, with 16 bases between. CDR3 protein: CASSLEYRVWNEQYF. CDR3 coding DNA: TGTGCCAGCAGTTTAGAGTACAGGGTGTGGAACGAGCAGTACTTC.

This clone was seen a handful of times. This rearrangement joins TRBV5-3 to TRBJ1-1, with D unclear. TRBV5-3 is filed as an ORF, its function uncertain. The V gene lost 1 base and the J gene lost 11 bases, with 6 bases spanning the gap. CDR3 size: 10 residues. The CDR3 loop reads CARSLSDAFF. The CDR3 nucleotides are TGTGCCAGAAGCTTGAGCGACGCTTTCTTT.

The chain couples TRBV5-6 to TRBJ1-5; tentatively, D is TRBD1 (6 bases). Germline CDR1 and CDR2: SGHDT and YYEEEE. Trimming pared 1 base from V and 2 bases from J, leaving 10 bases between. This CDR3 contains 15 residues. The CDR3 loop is CASSLWGQGNQPQHF. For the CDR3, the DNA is TGTGCCAGCAGCTTGTGGGGGCAAGGCAATCAGCCCCAGCATTTT.

This chain's CDR3 is CASSWGLAGGQGTGELFF. The CDR3 coding sequence is TGTGCCAGCAGCTGGGGACTAGCGGGAGGCCAGGGCACCGGGGAGCTGTTTTTT. The chain joins TRBV5-4 to TRBJ2-2; 15 bases map to TRBD2. CDR3 length equals 18 residues. Germline values: CDR1 SGHNT, CDR2 YYREEE (reference sequence). The junction had 7 bases not matched to a gene; V was cut back by 3 bases and J by 4 bases.

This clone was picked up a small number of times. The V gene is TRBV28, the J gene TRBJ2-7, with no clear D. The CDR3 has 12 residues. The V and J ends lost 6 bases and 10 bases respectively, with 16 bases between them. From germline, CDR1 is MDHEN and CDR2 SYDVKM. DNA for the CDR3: TGTGCCAGCAGCCAATACCTGCGTTTACAGTACTTC. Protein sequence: CASSQYLRLQYF.

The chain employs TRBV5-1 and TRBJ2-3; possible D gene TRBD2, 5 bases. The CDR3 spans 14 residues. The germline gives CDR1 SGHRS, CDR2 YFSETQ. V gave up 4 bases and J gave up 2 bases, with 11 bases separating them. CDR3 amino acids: CASSLQRLTDTQYF. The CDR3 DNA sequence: TGCGCCAGCAGCCTCCAGCGGCTCACAGATACGCAGTATTTT. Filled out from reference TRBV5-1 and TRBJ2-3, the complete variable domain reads KAGVTQTPRYLIKTRGQQVTLSCSPISGHRSVSWYQQTPGQGLQFLFEYFSETQRNKGNFPGRFSGRQFSNSRSEMNVSTLELGDSALYLCASSLQRLTDTQYFGPGTRLTVL.

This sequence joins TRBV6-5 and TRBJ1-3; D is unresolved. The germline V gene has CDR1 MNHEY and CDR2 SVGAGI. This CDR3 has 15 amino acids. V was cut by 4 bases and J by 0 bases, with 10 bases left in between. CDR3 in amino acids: CASSWTRDSGNTIYF. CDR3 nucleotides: TGTGCCAGCAGTTGGACTCGGGACTCTGGAAACACCATATATTTT.

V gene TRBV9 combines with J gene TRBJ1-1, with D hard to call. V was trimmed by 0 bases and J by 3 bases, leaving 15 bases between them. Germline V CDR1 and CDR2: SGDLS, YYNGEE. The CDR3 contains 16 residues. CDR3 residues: CASSVDGGRGDTEAFF. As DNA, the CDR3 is TGTGCCAGCAGCGTAGATGGAGGACGCGGGGACACTGAAGCTTTCTTT.

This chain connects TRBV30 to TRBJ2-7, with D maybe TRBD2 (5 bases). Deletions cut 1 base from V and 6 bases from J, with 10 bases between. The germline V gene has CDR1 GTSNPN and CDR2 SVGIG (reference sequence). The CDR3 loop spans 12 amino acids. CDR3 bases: TGTGCCTGGAGTGGGCCCCGGGGCGAGCAGTACTTC. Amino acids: CAWSGPRGEQYF.

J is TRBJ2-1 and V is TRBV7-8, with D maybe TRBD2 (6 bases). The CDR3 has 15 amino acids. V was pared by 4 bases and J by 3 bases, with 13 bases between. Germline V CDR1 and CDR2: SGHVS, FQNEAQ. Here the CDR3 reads CASSSLGGNYNEQFF. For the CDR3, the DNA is TGTGCCAGCAGCTCACTTGGGGGGAACTACAATGAGCAGTTCTTC.

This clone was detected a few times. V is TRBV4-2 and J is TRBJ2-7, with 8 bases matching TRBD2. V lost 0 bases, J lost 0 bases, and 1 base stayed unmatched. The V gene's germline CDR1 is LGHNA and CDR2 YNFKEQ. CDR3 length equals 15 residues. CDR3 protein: CASSQESGSSYEQYF. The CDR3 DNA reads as TGTGCCAGCAGCCAAGAAAGCGGGAGCTCCTACGAGCAGTACTTC.

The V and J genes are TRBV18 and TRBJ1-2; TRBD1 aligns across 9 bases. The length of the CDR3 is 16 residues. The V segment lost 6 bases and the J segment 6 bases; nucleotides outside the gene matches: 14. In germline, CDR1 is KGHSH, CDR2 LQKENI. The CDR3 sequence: CASSGRTGVDKDGYTF. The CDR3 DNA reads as TGTGCCAGCTCGGGTAGGACAGGGGTCGATAAAGATGGCTACACCTTC.

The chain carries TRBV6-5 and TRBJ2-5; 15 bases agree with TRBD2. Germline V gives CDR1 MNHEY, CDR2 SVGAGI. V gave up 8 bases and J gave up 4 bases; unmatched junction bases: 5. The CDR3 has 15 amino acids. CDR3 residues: CASGRTSGGAETQYF. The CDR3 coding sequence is TGTGCCAGCGGACGGACTAGCGGGGGGGCAGAGACCCAGTACTTC.

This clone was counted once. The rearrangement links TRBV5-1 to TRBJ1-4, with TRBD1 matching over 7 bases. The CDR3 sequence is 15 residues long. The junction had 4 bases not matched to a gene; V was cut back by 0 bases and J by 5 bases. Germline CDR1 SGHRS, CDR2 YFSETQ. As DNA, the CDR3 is TGCGCCAGCAGCTTGGGGACAGGCTGGAATGAAAAACTGTTTTTT. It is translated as CASSLGTGWNEKLFF. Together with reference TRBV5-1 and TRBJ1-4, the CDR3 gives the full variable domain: KAGVTQTPRYLIKTRGQQVTLSCSPISGHRSVSWYQQTPGQGLQFLFEYFSETQRNKGNFPGRFSGRQFSNSRSEMNVSTLELGDSALYLCASSLGTGWNEKLFFGSGTQLSVL.

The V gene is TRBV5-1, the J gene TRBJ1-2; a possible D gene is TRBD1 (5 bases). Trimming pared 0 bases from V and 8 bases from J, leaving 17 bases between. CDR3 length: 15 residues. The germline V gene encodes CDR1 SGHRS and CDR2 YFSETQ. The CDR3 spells CASSLDPKGLGGYTF. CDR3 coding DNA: TGCGCCAGCAGCTTGGACCCCAAGGGGCTGGGGGGCTACACCTTC.

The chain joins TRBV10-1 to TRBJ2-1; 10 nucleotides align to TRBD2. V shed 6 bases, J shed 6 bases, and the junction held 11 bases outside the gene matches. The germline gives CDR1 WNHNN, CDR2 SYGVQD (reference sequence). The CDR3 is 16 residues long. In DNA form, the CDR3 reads TGCGCCAGCAGGGTACAGCGGGAGGGCCACCTCAATGAGCAGTTCTTC. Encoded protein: CASRVQREGHLNEQFF.

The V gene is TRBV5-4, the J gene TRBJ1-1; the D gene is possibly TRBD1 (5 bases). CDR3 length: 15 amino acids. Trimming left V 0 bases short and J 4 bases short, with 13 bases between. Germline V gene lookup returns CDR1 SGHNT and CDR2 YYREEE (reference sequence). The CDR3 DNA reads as TGTGCCAGCAGCTTGGCCCCAGGGCAGACCACTGAAGCTTTCTTT. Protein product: CASSLAPGQTTEAFF.